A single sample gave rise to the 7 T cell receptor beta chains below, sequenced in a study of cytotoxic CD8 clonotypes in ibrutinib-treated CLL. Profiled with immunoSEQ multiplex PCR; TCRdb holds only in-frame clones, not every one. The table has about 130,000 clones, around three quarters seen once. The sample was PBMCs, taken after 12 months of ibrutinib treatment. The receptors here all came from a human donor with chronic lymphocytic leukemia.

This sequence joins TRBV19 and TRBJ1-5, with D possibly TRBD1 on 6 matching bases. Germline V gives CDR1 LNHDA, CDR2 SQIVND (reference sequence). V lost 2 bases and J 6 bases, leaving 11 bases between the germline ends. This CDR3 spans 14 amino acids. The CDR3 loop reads CASSIPPRGQPQHF. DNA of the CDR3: TGTGCCAGTAGTATACCTCCCAGGGGTCAGCCCCAGCATTTT.

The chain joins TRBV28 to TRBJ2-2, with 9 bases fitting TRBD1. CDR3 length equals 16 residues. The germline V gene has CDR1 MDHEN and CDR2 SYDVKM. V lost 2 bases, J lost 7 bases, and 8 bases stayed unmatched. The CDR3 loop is CASSLRYRGLSGELFF. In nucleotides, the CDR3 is TGTGCCAGCAGTTTACGATACAGGGGGCTAAGCGGGGAGCTGTTTTTT. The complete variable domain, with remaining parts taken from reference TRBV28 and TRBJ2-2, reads DVKVTQSSRYLVKRTGEKVFLECVQDMDHENMFWYRQDPGLGLRLIYFSYDVKMKEKGDIPEGYSVSREKKERFSLILESASTNQTSMYLCASSLRYRGLSGELFFGEGSRLTVL.

In DNA, the CDR3 is TGTGCCAGCAGTGGGACTACCCTTCCCTACGAGCAGTACTTC. Its protein is CASSGTTLPYEQYF. The chain couples TRBV27 to TRBJ2-7; 7 bases are a match to TRBD2. This CDR3 region has 14 residues. In germline, CDR1 is MNHEY, CDR2 SMNVEV (reference sequence). V lost 5 bases, J lost 2 bases, and 6 bases stayed unmatched.

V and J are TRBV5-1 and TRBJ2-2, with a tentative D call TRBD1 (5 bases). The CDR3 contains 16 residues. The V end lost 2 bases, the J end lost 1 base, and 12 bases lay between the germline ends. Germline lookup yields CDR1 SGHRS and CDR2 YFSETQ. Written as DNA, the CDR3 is TGCGCCAGCAGCTTCAATGGGGCAAAGAACACCGGGGAGCTGTTTTTT. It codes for CASSFNGAKNTGELFF.

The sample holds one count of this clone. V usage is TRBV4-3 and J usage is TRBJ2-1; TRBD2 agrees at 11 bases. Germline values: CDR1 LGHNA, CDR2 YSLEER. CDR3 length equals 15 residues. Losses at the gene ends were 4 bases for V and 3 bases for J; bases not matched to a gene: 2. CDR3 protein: CASSPTSGIYNEQFF. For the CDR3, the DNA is TGCGCCAGCAGCCCGACTAGCGGGATCTACAATGAGCAGTTCTTC.

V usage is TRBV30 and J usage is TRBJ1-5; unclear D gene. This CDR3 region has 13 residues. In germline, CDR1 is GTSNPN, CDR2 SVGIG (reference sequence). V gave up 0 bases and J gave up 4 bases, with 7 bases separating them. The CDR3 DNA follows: TGTGCCTGGAGTGTGGGAGCGAATCAGCCCCAGCATTTT. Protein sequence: CAWSVGANQPQHF.

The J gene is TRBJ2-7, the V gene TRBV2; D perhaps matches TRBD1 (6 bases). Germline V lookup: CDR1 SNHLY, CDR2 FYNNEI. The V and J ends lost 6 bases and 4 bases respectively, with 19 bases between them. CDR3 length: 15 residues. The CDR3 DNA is TGTGCCAGCAGCCTTAACAGGGCTTTTACATACGAGCAGTACTTC. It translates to CASSLNRAFTYEQYF.